These 7 T cell receptor beta chains were all obtained from the same sample, sequenced in a study of blood T cell repertoires in COVID-19. Repertoires were generated with immunoSEQ multiplex PCR, while TCRdb's copy carries only in-frame clones and drops some. The sample records tens of thousands of clones, more than 70% being singletons. Sequencing was done on a sample of peripheral blood. These receptors originate from a man in his fifties or sixties with COVID-19, enrolled during active disease.

This chain links TRBV7-9 with TRBJ2-7; the match to TRBD1 covers 12 bases. Germline-derived CDR1 and CDR2 are SEHNR and FQNEAQ (reference sequence). Trimming took 6 bases from V and 0 from J; bases not matched to a gene: 6. The CDR3 totals 16 residues. CDR3 coding DNA: TGTGCCAGCAGTCCAACGGGACAGGGGGCCTCCTACGAGCAGTACTTC. It is translated as CASSPTGQGASYEQYF.

In this sample, this clone turned up once. The chain combines TRBV5-1 with TRBJ1-6; no clear D. V was pared by 0 bases and J by 0 bases, with 16 bases between. CDR1 is SGHRS and CDR2 is YFSETQ in the germline V gene. CDR3 length: 19 residues. In nucleotides, the CDR3 is TGCGCCAGCAGCTTGGGTGGTGCGGCCGGGTACTCCTATAATTCACCCCTCCACTTT. Its protein is CASSLGGAAGYSYNSPLHF.

This chain connects TRBV9 to TRBJ1-4; TRBD1 is a possible D gene (5 bases). The CDR3 is made up of 16 amino acids. Trimming removed 0 bases from V and 1 base from J, with 10 bases in between. The germline CDR1 and CDR2 sequences are SGDLS and YYNGEE. The chain's CDR3 is CASSVGGAGTNEKLFF. The CDR3 DNA reads TGTGCCAGCAGCGTAGGCGGGGCAGGAACTAATGAAAAACTGTTTTTT.

This rearrangement joins TRBV2 to TRBJ1-2; possible D gene TRBD1, 5 bases. Germline loops: CDR1 SNHLY, CDR2 FYNNEI. The CDR3 contains 14 residues. Trimming left V 8 bases short and J 4 bases short, with 17 bases between. CDR3 in amino acids: CASEGLPGGYGYTF. In DNA form, the CDR3 reads TGTGCCAGCGAGGGACTCCCGGGGGGCTATGGCTACACCTTC.

The table lists this clone with a count of one. V gene TRBV24-1 combines with J gene TRBJ2-5; 7 bases match TRBD2. The CDR3 has 17 residues. CDR1 and CDR2 from the germline V gene are KGHDR and SFDVKD. The V gene end was trimmed by 1 base and the J gene end by 4 bases; junction bases not matched to a gene: 11. The CDR3 protein is CATSDFFGGGGSETQYF. Here the CDR3 DNA reads TGTGCCACCAGTGATTTCTTCGGCGGGGGAGGATCAGAGACCCAGTACTTC.

The genes are TRBV4-1 and TRBJ1-6, with a tentative D call TRBD1 (6 bases). CDR3 length: 16 amino acids. Germline CDR1 and CDR2: MGHRA and YSYEKL. With 2 bases removed from V and 9 bases from J, the gap between germline ends came to 17 bases. CDR3 sequence reads: CASSQFGLQGGSPLHF. CDR3 nucleotides: TGCGCCAGCAGCCAATTTGGCCTTCAAGGGGGTTCACCCCTCCACTTT.

This chain connects TRBV19 to TRBJ1-2, with D tentatively TRBD1 (6 bases). In germline, CDR1 is LNHDA, CDR2 SQIVND (reference sequence). V lost 10 bases and J lost 4, with 19 bases in between. This CDR3 has 14 residues. For the CDR3, the DNA is TGTGCCACGTTACGAGGGGGGGGCCGCTATGGCTACACCTTC. Translation gives CATLRGGGRYGYTF. The whole variable domain, filled in from reference TRBV19 and TRBJ1-2, reads DGGITQSPKYLFRKEGQNVTLSCEQNLNHDAMYWYRQDPGQGLRLIYYSQIVNDFQKGDIAEGYSVSREKKESFPLTVTSAQKNPTAFYLCATLRGGGRYGYTFGSGTRLTVV.